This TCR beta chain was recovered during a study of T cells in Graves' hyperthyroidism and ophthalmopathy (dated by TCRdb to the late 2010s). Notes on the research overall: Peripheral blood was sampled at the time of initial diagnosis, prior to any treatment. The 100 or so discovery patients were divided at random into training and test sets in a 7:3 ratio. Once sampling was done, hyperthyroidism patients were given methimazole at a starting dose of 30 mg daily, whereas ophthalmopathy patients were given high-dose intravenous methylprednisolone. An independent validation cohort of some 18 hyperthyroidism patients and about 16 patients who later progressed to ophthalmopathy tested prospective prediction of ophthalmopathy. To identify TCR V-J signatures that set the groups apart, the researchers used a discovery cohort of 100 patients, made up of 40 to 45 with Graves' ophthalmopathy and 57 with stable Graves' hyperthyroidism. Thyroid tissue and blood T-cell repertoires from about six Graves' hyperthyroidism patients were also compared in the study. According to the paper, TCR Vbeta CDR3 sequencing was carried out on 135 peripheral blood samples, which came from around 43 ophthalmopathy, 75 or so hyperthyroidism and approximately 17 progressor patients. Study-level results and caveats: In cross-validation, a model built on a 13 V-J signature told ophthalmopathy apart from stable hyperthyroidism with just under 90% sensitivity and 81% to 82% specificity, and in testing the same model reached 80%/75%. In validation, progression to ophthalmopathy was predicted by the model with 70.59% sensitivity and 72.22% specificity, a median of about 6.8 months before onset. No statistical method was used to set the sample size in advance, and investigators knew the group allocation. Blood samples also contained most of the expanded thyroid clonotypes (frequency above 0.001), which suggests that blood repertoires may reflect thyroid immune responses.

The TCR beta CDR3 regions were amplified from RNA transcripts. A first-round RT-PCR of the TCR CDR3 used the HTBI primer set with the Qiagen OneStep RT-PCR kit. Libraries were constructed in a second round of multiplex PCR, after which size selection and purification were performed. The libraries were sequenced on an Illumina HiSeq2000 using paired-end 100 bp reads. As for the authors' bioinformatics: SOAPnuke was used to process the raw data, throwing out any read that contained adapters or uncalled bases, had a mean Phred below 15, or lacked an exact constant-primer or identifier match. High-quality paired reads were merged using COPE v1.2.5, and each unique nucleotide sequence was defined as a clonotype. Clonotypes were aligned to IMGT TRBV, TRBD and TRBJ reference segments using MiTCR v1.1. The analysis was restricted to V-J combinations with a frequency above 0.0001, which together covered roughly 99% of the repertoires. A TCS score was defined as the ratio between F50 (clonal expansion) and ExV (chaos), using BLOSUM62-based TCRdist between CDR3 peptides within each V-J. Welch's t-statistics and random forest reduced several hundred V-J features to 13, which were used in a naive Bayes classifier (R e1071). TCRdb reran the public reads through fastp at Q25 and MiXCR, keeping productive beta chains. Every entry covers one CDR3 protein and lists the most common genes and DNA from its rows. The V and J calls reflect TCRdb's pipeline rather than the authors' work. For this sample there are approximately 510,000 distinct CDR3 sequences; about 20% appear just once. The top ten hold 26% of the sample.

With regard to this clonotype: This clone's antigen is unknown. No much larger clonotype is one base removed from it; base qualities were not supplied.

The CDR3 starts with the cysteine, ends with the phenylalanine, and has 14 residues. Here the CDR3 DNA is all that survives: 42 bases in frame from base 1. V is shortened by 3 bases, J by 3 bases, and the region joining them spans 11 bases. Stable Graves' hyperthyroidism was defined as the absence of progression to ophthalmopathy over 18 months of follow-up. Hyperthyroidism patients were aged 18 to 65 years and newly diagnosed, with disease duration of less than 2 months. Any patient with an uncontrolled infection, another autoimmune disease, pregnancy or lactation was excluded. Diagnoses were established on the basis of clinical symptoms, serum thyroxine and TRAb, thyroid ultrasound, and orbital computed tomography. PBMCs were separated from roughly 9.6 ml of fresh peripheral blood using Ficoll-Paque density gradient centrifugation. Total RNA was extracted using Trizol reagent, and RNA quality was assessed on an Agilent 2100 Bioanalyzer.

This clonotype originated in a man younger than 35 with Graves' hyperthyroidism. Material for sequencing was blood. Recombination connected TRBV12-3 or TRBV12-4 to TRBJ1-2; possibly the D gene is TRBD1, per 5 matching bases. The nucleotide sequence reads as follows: TGTGCCAGCAGTTTCGGGGGTACGGACTATGGCTACACCTTC. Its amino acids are CASSFGGTDYGYTF.